The entry below gives a single TCR beta chain sequence along with its context. Its antigen is currently unknown. This entry comes from a study of shared clonotypes between healthy human individuals. V shed 1 base and J 5 bases; nucleotides not matched to a gene: 11. Looked up from germline, CDR1 is LGHNA and CDR2 is YSLEER. This CDR3 is built from 16 residues. Whole-study findings and limits: Clonotype sharing across a handful of donors was observed for around 4.8% of naive CD4 clonotypes.

Profiled with immunoSEQ multiplex PCR; TCRdb holds only in-frame clones, not every one. The data show 2 million to 2.5 million clones, 85% to 95% seen once. The donor population consisted of healthy HIV-negative adults with no recent acute infections or vaccinations. Sequencing used naive CD4+ T cells from PBMCs. Subset given: CD45RA+ positively selected. J is TRBJ2-7 and V is TRBV4-3; TRBD2 aligns across 7 bases. The sequence derives from a man aged 18 to 35 in good health. Some clones in this sample may be carry-over from other donors' samples. This CDR3 reads CASSQGRGSGMHEQYF. Written as DNA, the CDR3 is TGCGCCAGCAGCCAAGGGAGAGGAAGCGGGATGCACGAGCAGTACTTC.